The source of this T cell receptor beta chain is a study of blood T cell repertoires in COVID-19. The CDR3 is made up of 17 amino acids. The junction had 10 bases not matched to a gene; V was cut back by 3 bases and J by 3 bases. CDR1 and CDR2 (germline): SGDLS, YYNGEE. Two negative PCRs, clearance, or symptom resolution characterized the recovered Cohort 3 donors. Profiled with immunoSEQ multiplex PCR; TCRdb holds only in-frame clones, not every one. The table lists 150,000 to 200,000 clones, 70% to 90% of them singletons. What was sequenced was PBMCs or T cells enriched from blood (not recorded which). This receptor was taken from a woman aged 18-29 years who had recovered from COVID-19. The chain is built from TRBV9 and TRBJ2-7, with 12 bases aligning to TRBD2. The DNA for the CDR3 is TGTGCCAGCAGCGAAGATGGGGGACTAGCGGGTCTCTACGAGCAGTACTTC. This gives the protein CASSEDGGLAGLYEQYF.